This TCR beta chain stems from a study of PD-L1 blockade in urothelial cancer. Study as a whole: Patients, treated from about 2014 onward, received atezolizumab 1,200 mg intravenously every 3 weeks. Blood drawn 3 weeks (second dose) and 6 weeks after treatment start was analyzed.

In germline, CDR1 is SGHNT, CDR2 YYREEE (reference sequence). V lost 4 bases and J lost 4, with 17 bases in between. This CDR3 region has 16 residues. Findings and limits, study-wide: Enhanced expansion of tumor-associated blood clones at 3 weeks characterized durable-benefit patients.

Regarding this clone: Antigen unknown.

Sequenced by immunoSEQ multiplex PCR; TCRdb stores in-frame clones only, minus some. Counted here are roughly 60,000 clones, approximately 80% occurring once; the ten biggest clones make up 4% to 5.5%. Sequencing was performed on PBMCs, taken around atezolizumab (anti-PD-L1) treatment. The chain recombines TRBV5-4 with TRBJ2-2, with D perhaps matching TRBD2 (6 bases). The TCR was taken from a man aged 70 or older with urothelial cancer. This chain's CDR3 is CASSPAASAFTGELFF. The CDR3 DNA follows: TGTGCCAGCAGCCCGGCTGCTAGCGCATTCACCGGGGAGCTGTTTTTT.